What follows describes a single T cell receptor beta chain. Its antigen remains undetermined. No much larger clonotype is one base removed from it; base qualities were not supplied. At the junction V is shortened by 6 bases and J by 2 bases, with 11 bases in between. The CDR3 has 14 amino acids, counting the end cysteine and phenylalanine. Only CDR3 DNA remains: 42 bases, in frame from the first base. Per the germline V gene, MDHEN is the CDR1 and SYDVKM is the CDR2. The donors were healthy, HIV-negative adults who had no recently reported acute infections or vaccinations. Every donor was a Caucasian adult residing in Nashville, Tennessee, USA. Magnetic negative selection was used to enrich CD4+ T cells, after which naive cells were positively selected on CD45RA and the negative fraction became the memory subset. Blood was collected by leukapheresis, and PBMCs were isolated by Ficoll-Histopaque density gradient centrifugation and then cryopreserved in liquid nitrogen vapor phase. Purity and quantity of every magnetically sorted T cell population were checked by analytical flow cytometry. Genomic DNA was isolated from every sorted fraction and measured by UV absorbance on a Nanodrop 2000c.

The data stem from a study of shared clonotypes between healthy human individuals (dated by TCRdb to about 2020). In terms of the full investigation: Three men and a couple of women, aged 18 to 49 years, made up the cohort. To increase sequencing depth and limit assay-specific biases, TCR repertoire library preparation and sequencing were carried out by different laboratories using diverse techniques. Between about 0.8 and 9.5 billion PBMCs per donor were obtained by leukapheresis. Blood TCR repertoires of about five healthy adults were deeply sequenced to estimate repertoire size and the extent of clonotype sharing between individuals. For each donor, CD4 naive and CD4 memory were each run on three plates, CD8 naive on two plates, and CD8 memory on one plate.

On the study overall, not on this receptor specifically: Pairwise subsampling indicated that sequencing depth was expected to affect the degree of clonotype sharing among donors. Higher generation probabilities were observed for clonotypes shared by all four sorted-subset donors than for non-shared clonotypes. The small number of donors limited the genetic and exposure-history diversity represented. Rarefaction of sorted-subset datasets indicated incomplete sequencing despite the large sequencing depth. Sampling was restricted to blood, and TCR repertoires in tissues likely differ from the TCR repertoires found in blood. Naive subsets generally had larger estimated clonotype richness than memory subsets. Roughly 5% of naive CD4, more than 3% of naive CD8, roughly 2.4% of memory CD4, and less than 0.45% of memory CD8 clonotypes were shared across several donors.

TCR CDR3 regions were amplified from genomic DNA by multiplex PCR using the deep immunoSEQ assay. For each cell subset, the extracted genomic DNA was distributed evenly across all wells of several immunoSEQ 96-well plates, and each plate served as one replicate. Each replicate PCR for sorted subsets received about 200 ng genomic DNA, equal to roughly 33,000 T cell genomes. Purified libraries were measured with a Qubit 3.0 fluorometer, size-checked on a Bioanalyzer 2100, and measured again with the KAPA Library Quantification kit. Every immunoSEQ 96-well plate was sequenced on a dedicated single-read 150-cycle Illumina NextSeq 550 flow cell. The original pipeline was this. Because only junctional sequences without quality scores were contained in the immunoSEQ output, filtering matching that applied to full-length reads could not be performed. Sequences were annotated with PyIR, a Python wrapper for IgBLAST v1.9, using IMGT germline references to assign V/J genes and CDR3. Reads with weak V/J assignments (E-value above 1e-6), missing CDR3, stop codons, out-of-frame junctions, or ambiguous translated residues were removed. V3J clonotypes were defined by identical inferred V gene, J gene, and CDR3 amino acid sequence. The percentage overlap between two repertoires was calculated by dividing the number of shared unique clonotypes by the size of the smaller repertoire. Three approaches were used to assess repertoire richness: RTK rarefaction, the Chao1 estimator, and Recon v2.1 estimates of unobserved clonotypes. For all TCRbeta clonotypes obtained by the gDNA method from a few donors, generation probabilities were computed with OLGA. Sourced from immuneACCESS, this table was stored by TCRdb with only in-frame sequences that have V and J called. A share of the clones is absent; for the studies checked, an unresolved V gene accounts for under half, and the remainder has no known explanation. V, J and clone size are taken as reported in that table, and D and trimming were inferred from the DNA itself. The sample table lists about 1.1 million clones, approximately 75% of them with a count of one. The top ten clonotypes cover approximately 0.9% of the sample.

Sequenced input: memory CD4+ T cells from PBMCs. Reading the label with the study, this specimen's cell subset or site is: CD45RA-negative fraction. The chain links TRBV28 with TRBJ1-5; the D region possibly corresponds to TRBD1 (6 bases align). The receptor was derived from a man between 18 and 29 years old in good health. Some clones in this sample may be carry-over from other donors' samples. The nucleotide sequence reads TGTGCCAGCAGCCAGGGGATAGGCAATCAGCCCCAGCATTTT. Translation gives CASSQGIGNQPQHF.